This T cell receptor (beta chain) derives from a study of early T cells in non-severe SARS-CoV-2 infection. This clonotype came up a few times. Each cDNA molecule carried a unique molecular identifier. Using its own MiXCR run on the 5' RACE reads, TCRdb lists one record per CDR3 protein. Of 80,000 or so distinct CDR3 sequences in the sample, over 12% were seen once. Germline CDR1 and CDR2: SQVTM and ANQGSEA. The V end lost 4 bases, the J end lost 2 bases, and 10 bases lay between the germline ends. This CDR3 region has 13 residues. The receptor was isolated from an adult who was a healthcare worker with PCR-confirmed SARS-CoV-2 infection or an uninfected control (not recorded which). The chain recombines TRBV29-1 with TRBJ2-3; D is possibly TRBD1 or TRBD2 (6 bases each). Sequenced input: whole blood. The chain's CDR3 is CSVVPGATDTQYF. For the CDR3, the DNA is TGCAGCGTTGTCCCGGGGGCCACAGATACGCAGTATTTT.